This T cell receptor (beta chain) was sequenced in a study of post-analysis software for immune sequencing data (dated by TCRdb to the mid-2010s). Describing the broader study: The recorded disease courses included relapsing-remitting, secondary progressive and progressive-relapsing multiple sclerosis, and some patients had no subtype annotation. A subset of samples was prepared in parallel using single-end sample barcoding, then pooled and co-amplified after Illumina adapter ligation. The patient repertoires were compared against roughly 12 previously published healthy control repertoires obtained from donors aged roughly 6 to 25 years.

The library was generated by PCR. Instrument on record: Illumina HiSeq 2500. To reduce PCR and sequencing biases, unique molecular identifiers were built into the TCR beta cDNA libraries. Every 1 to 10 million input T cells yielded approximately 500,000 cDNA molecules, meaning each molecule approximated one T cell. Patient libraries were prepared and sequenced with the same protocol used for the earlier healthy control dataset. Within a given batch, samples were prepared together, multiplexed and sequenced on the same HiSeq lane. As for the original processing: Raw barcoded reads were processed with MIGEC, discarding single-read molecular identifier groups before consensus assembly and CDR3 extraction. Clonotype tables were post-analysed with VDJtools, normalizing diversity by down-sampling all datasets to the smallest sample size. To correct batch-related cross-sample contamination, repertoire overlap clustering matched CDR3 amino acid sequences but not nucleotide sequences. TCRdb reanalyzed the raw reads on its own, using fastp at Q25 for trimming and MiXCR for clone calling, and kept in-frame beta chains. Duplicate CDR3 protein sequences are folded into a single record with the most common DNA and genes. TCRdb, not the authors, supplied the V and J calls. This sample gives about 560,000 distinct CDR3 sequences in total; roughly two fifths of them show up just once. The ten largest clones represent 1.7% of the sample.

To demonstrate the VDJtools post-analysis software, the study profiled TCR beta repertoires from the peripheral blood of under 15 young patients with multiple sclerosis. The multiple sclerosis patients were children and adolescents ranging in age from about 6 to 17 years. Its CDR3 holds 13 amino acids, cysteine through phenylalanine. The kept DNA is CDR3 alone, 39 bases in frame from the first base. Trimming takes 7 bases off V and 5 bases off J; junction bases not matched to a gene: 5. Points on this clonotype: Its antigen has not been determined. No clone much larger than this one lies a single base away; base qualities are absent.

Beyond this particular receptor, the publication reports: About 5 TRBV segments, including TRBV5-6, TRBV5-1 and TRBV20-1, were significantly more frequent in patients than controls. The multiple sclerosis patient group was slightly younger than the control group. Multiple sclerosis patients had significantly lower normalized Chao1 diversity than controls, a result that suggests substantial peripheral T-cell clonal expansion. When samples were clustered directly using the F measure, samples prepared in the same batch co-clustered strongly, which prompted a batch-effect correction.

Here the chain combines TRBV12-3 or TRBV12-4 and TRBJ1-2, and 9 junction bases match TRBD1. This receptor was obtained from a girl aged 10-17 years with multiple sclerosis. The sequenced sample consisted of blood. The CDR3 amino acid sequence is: CASTGTGLYGYTF. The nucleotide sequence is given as TGTGCCAGCACCGGGACAGGGTTATATGGCTACACCTTC.